The 24 T cell receptor beta chains reported below all come from one sample, sequenced in a study of a mutant IDH1 vaccine in newly diagnosed glioma. Only in-frame clones appear in the TCRdb table, and some are missing; sequencing was by immunoSEQ multiplex PCR. The sample records 27,000 or so clones, 70% to 85% being singletons. The time point is: week 5, during vaccination. Topical imiquimod was applied with each vaccine dose, which held 300 ug of mutant IDH1 20-mer peptide. Their specific antigens are unknown. The sample here was PBMCs, taken from a glioma patient whose treatment included an IDH1 peptide vaccine. Source of these receptors: a man between 40 and 49 years old with glioma. Some clones in this sample may be carry-over from other donors' samples.

The rearrangement joins TRBV7-3 to TRBJ1-1, with D maybe TRBD1 (6 bases). This CDR3 has 16 amino acids. From germline, CDR1 is SGHTA and CDR2 FQGTGA. V lost 4 bases and J 5 bases, leaving 20 bases between the germline ends. CDR3 residues: CASSSVRVGAGTEAFF. The CDR3 bases are TGTGCCAGCAGCTCCGTCAGGGTGGGGGCAGGGACTGAAGCTTTCTTT.

This clone has only a few counts. The chain carries TRBV25-1 and TRBJ1-2, with 7 bases that match TRBD1. Germline lookup yields CDR1 MGHDK and CDR2 SYGVNS. The length of the CDR3 is 15 residues. The junction had 6 bases not matched to a gene; V was cut back by 1 base and J by 4 bases. CDR3 in amino acids: CASSESKGGGYGYTF. The CDR3 nucleotides read TGTGCCAGCAGTGAATCGAAAGGGGGCGGCTATGGCTACACCTTC.

This clone was seen only once. The CDR3 region has the DNA TGTGCCAGTAGCGGACAGGGCTATAATTCACCCCTCCACTTT. This sequence encodes CASSGQGYNSPLHF. The chain carries TRBV19 and TRBJ1-6; TRBD1 agrees at 8 bases. Germline loops: CDR1 LNHDA, CDR2 SQIVND (reference sequence). V gave up 6 bases and J gave up 3 bases; unmatched junction bases: 1. CDR3 length equals 14 residues.

The chain couples TRBV7-8 to TRBJ1-5; tentatively, D is TRBD1 (6 bases). V lost 6 bases to trimming and J lost 1 base, with 19 bases between them. Germline-derived CDR1 and CDR2 are SGHVS and FQNEAQ. This CDR3 contains 17 residues. As DNA, the CDR3 is TGTGCCAGCAGGCCAGGGGCAGGGCAGCAGAGCAATCAGCCCCAGCATTTT. Encoded protein: CASRPGAGQQSNQPQHF.

The chain employs TRBV6-1 and TRBJ1-1; 9 nucleotides align to TRBD1. Germline V CDR1 and CDR2: MNHNS, SASEGT. The CDR3 has 18 amino acids. V lost 1 base to trimming and J lost 0 bases; unmatched junction nucleotides: 9. The CDR3 loop is CASSEGTGTGTLNTEAFF. The CDR3 DNA reads as TGTGCCAGCAGTGAAGGGACCGGGACAGGGACTTTGAACACTGAAGCTTTCTTT.

This rearrangement joins TRBV15 to TRBJ2-1; TRBD1 is a possible D gene (6 bases). Trimming removed 4 bases from V and 10 bases from J, with 17 bases in between. The germline V gene encodes CDR1 LNHNV and CDR2 YYDKDF (reference sequence). The CDR3 has 14 residues. The chain's CDR3 is CATSKPQTGREQFF. In DNA, the CDR3 is TGTGCCACCAGCAAACCGCAGACAGGAAGAGAGCAGTTCTTC. The whole variable domain, filled in from reference TRBV15 and TRBJ2-1, reads DAMVIQNPRYQVTQFGKPVTLSCSQTLNHNVMYWYQQKSSQAPKLLFHYYDKDFNNEADTPDNFQSRRPNTSFCFLDIRSPGLGDTAMYLCATSKPQTGREQFFGPGTRLTVL.

The gene calls are TRBV30 and TRBJ2-1; TRBD2 matches at 14 bases. This CDR3 region has 17 residues. Looked up from germline, CDR1 is GTSNPN and CDR2 is SVGIG (reference sequence). V shed 1 base and J 4 bases; nucleotides not matched to a gene: 6. The CDR3: CAWSGGTSGGSYNEQFF. The CDR3 region has the DNA TGTGCCTGGAGTGGAGGGACTAGCGGGGGATCTTACAATGAGCAGTTCTTC.

The gene calls are TRBV7-8 and TRBJ2-7; possible D gene TRBD1, 5 bases. V lost 5 bases to trimming and J lost 1 base, with 9 bases between them. The CDR3 length is 13 residues. CDR1 and CDR2 (germline): SGHVS, FQNEAQ. CDR3 loop: CASSRDRSYEQYF. The CDR3 DNA is TGTGCCAGCAGCCGAGACAGATCCTACGAGCAGTACTTC.

The chain has TRBV2 and TRBJ2-5, with 12 bases fitting TRBD2. The length of the CDR3 is 14 residues. The V and J ends lost 10 bases and 7 bases, in that order; junction bases with no gene match: 10. Per the germline V gene, CDR1 is SNHLY and CDR2 is FYNNEI. CDR3 protein: CATTTSGGEGTQYF. The CDR3 DNA reads as TGTGCCACTACGACTAGCGGGGGCGAGGGGACCCAGTACTTC.

The gene calls are TRBV11-2 and TRBJ1-2, with TRBD1 identical over 7 bases. The CDR3 consists of 14 residues. J gave up 2 bases and V 5 bases, and 5 bases lay outside the gene matches. The germline CDR1 and CDR2 sequences are SGHAT and FQNNGV. The CDR3 DNA follows: TGTGCCAGCAGCCTATCGGACAGGAACTATGGCTACACCTTC. Its translation is CASSLSDRNYGYTF.

The chain joins TRBV11-3 to TRBJ2-5, with D tentatively TRBD2 (5 bases). Germline lookup yields CDR1 SGHNT and CDR2 YENEEA. The CDR3 spans 13 residues. Deletions cut 3 bases from V and 7 bases from J, with 12 bases between. This chain's CDR3 is CASSLGVDATQYF. The CDR3 region has the DNA TGTGCCAGCAGCTTGGGAGTAGACGCGACCCAGTACTTC.

A single count supports this clone. The V gene is TRBV2, the J gene TRBJ1-5; TRBD1 matches at 8 bases. This CDR3 is built from 16 residues. Trimming at V came to 4 bases and at J to 1 base, leaving 6 bases not matched to a gene. Germline CDR1 is SNHLY and CDR2 is FYNNEI. The CDR3 sequence: CASSGEQGGSNQPQHF. In DNA, the CDR3 is TGTGCCAGCAGTGGAGAACAGGGGGGGAGCAATCAGCCCCAGCATTTT.

The chain uses TRBV9 and TRBJ1-1; weak D call: TRBD1 (5 bases). The germline V gene has CDR1 SGDLS and CDR2 YYNGEE. The CDR3 sequence is 15 residues long. The V gene lost 0 bases and the J gene lost 6 bases, with 15 bases spanning the gap. The CDR3 sequence is CASSVAQGGIPEAFF. The DNA for the CDR3 is TGTGCCAGCAGCGTAGCTCAGGGCGGGATCCCTGAAGCTTTCTTT.

The chain has TRBV6-6 and TRBJ2-7; D not resolved. Per the germline V gene, CDR1 is MNHNY and CDR2 is SVGAGI (reference sequence). This CDR3 spans 13 amino acids. Deletions cut 0 bases from V and 4 bases from J, with 7 bases between. CDR3 sequence: CASSYSRDYEQYF. DNA of the CDR3: TGTGCCAGCAGTTACTCGAGAGATTACGAGCAGTACTTC.

The chain is built from TRBV7-8 and TRBJ2-7; D is possibly TRBD1 or TRBD2 (5 bases each). Germline CDR1 reads SGHVS; CDR2 reads FQNEAQ. The CDR3 sequence is 14 residues long. Trimming took 5 bases from V and 2 from J, leaving 13 bases between them. The CDR3 region is CASSVRDGPYEQYF. DNA for the CDR3: TGTGCCAGCAGCGTCCGGGACGGTCCCTACGAGCAGTACTTC. The variable domain in full, completed from reference TRBV7-8 and TRBJ2-7, reads GAGVSQSPRYKVAKRGQDVALRCDPISGHVSLFWYQQALGQGPEFLTYFQNEAQLDKSGLPSDRFFAERPEGSVSTLKIQRTQQEDSAVYLCASSVRDGPYEQYFGPGTRLTVT.

The chain joins TRBV2 to TRBJ2-1; unclear D gene. The CDR3 spans 14 residues. Germline V CDR1 and CDR2: SNHLY, FYNNEI. The V end lost 4 bases, the J end lost 4 bases, and 11 bases lay between the germline ends. The chain's CDR3 is CASSVPGSYNEQFF. The CDR3 DNA reads TGTGCCAGCAGTGTGCCGGGCAGTTACAATGAGCAGTTCTTC.

This chain links TRBV2 with TRBJ2-2, with a tentative D call TRBD1 (6 bases). The CDR3 is 14 amino acids. Trimming stripped 6 bases from V and 0 bases from J, with 8 bases between. Germline V gives CDR1 SNHLY, CDR2 FYNNEI. Written as DNA, the CDR3 is TGTGCCAGCAGACACAGGGCGAACACCGGGGAGCTGTTTTTT. Residues: CASRHRANTGELFF.

In this sample, this clone turned up once. The genes are TRBV28 and TRBJ1-6; D not resolved. The V gene lost 4 bases and the J gene lost 9 bases, with 19 bases spanning the gap. This CDR3 has 16 amino acids. CDR1 MDHEN and CDR2 SYDVKM come from the germline V gene. The CDR3 DNA is TGTGCCAGCAGTTACCACGAACGGATCAAGATTTCACCCCTCCACTTT. Encoded protein: CASSYHERIKISPLHF.

V usage is TRBV6-6 and J usage is TRBJ1-5, with D perhaps TRBD1 (5 bases). This CDR3 has 16 residues. Trimming stripped 5 bases from V and 0 bases from J, with 14 bases between. Germline CDR1 reads MNHNY; CDR2 reads SVGAGI (reference sequence). Written as DNA, the CDR3 is TGTGCCAGCAGTGCGCTCGGGACCCATAGCAATCAGCCCCAGCATTTT. Protein sequence: CASSALGTHSNQPQHF.

V usage is TRBV11-2 and J usage is TRBJ2-7; D call uncertain. Germline V CDR1 and CDR2: SGHAT, FQNNGV. Trimming removed 1 base from V and 4 bases from J, with 8 bases in between. The CDR3 contains 13 residues. The CDR3 here is CASSLVGSYEQYF. The CDR3 DNA is TGTGCCAGCAGCTTAGTCGGCAGTTACGAGCAGTACTTC.

The CDR3 region has the DNA TGCGCCAGCAGCTTGATGGGAGGGGGGCGCGGCACTGAAGCTTTCTTT. Amino acids: CASSLMGGGRGTEAFF. The chain combines TRBV5-1 with TRBJ1-1; maybe TRBD1 (6 bases). Between the trimmed V and J ends, which lost 1 base and 4 bases, there was a span of 17 bases. This CDR3 has 16 residues. Germline values: CDR1 SGHRS, CDR2 YFSETQ.

This clone was detected once. This may come from a read error, since a much larger clone is one base off. The gene calls are TRBV5-1 and TRBJ2-3, with TRBD1 as a possible D gene (6 bases). This CDR3 spans 16 amino acids. V was trimmed by 3 bases and J by 0 bases, leaving 14 bases between them. CDR1 and CDR2 from the germline V gene are SGHRS and YFSETQ. The CDR3 region is CASSSVLGASTDTQYF. CDR3 DNA sequence: TGCGCCAGCAGCTCGGTACTGGGGGCGAGCACAGATACGCAGTATTTT.

This chain connects TRBV2 to TRBJ1-3; tentatively, D is TRBD1 (5 bases). Germline CDR1 reads SNHLY; CDR2 reads FYNNEI. With 3 bases removed from V and 2 bases from J, the gap between germline ends came to 8 bases. This CDR3 comprises 14 residues. For the CDR3, the DNA is TGTGCCAGCAGTGATTGGGGGGCTGGAAACACCATATATTTT. Amino acid sequence: CASSDWGAGNTIYF.

Turning to this clone: Relative to the germline gene, one junction end is altered; a read error may explain this. The chain links TRBV5-4 to TRBJ1-3, with unresolved D. The CDR3 spans 13 residues. Per germline, CDR1 SGHNT and CDR2 YYREEE (reference sequence). The CDR3 loop reads CASSFRGGDTIYF. CDR3 DNA: TGTGCCAGCAGCTTCCGGGGTGGAGACACCATATATTTT. The full variable domain, rest sourced from reference TRBV5-4 and TRBJ1-3, is ETGVTQSPTHLIKTRGQQVTLRCSSQSGHNTVSWYQQALGQGPQFIFQYYREEENGRGNFPPRFSGLQFPNYSSELNVNALELDDSALYLCASSFRGGDTIYFGEGSWLTVV.